Below, one T cell receptor beta chain is given with its context. Antigen unknown. Alongside a J-beta primer mix, a sample-barcoded 5' primer served in a second PCR lasting roughly 7 to 11 cycles. TCRdb reprocessed the 5' RACE reads with MiXCR, giving one entry per CDR3 protein. The sample lists roughly 1,700,000 distinct CDR3 sequences, 28% occurring once. The sample is drawn from a study of blood T cells in healthy people across ages. This CDR3 comprises 16 residues. The germline V gene has CDR1 GTSNPN and CDR2 SVGIG (reference sequence). V shed 5 bases and J shed 0 bases, with 14 bases lying between them. Broader study findings: The donors' CMV status was not determined, possibly confounding changes in expanded clonotypes. The study found more naive CD4+ cells and higher diversity in long-lived than aged donors. Any conclusive comparison of naive versus antigen-experienced cells was prevented by using unsorted PBMCs.

The amount of total RNA extracted per sample was at least 5.5 micrograms. Sequenced input: blood. The rearrangement links TRBV30 to TRBJ2-6; D gene unclear. The TCR originated in a woman in her thirties in good health. The CDR3 reads CAWDEGHSSGANVLTF. The DNA of the CDR3 is TGTGCCTGGGACGAAGGTCACTCCTCTGGGGCCAACGTCCTGACTTTC.